The following is a TCR beta chain sequence with its context. Its antigen is undetermined. Donors had nominal health at sampling but likely had unrecorded immune exposures. This entry belongs to a study of cytomegalovirus exposure and HLA in healthy donors. Study results and limitations: Among TCR beta chains, those listed as cytomegalovirus-associated numbered around 180. A prior analysis recorded that most TCR beta V segments were productive about 87% or about 30% of the time.

PCR amplification relied on 60 Vbeta primers (plus 13 Jbeta primers). The table came from immunoSEQ multiplex PCR; TCRdb's copy has only in-frame clones and leaves some out. In the table there are about 260,000 clones, 80% to 90% of which are singletons. Material: PBMCs. The origin of this receptor is a woman aged 40 to 49 in good health and CMV-seropositive.

In DNA form, the CDR3 reads TGTGCCAGCTCACCACCGGCCGCGACAGGGGGGCACACTGAAGCTTTCTTT. Translation gives CASSPPAATGGHTEAFF. The J gene is TRBJ1-1, the V gene TRBV18; TRBD1 aligns across 9 bases. This CDR3 contains 17 residues. V lost 0 bases and J lost 3; bases outside the gene matches: 8. Germline-derived CDR1 and CDR2 are KGHSH and LQKENI.